This T cell receptor beta chain was recovered during a study of blood T cell repertoires in COVID-19. Study summary: Material from acute and convalescent COVID-19 was sourced from the United States, Italy and Spain.

J gave up 8 bases and V 7 bases, and 4 bases lay outside the gene matches. This CDR3 contains 12 residues. CDR1 is SGHRS and CDR2 is YFSETQ in the germline V gene. In the original processing: Using reference gene primer amplification, nucleated cell counts were estimated. TCRdb's copy holds only in-frame clones and misses some; the assay was immunoSEQ multiplex PCR. V and J calls and clone size come straight from that table; D and trimming were deduced from the DNA. The table includes 150,000 to 200,000 clones, approximately 87% detected once. The Seattle patients joined while their infection was active and were tracked longitudinally afterward.

This clonotype originated in a woman aged 55-69 years with COVID-19, enrolled during active disease. Sequencing was done on a sample of peripheral blood. The chain uses TRBV5-1 and TRBJ1-2, with 11 bases lining up with TRBD1. The CDR3 here is CASEGQGVGYTF. CDR3 nucleotides: TGCGCCAGCGAGGGACAGGGGGTGGGCTACACCTTC.